One and the same sample provided the 3 T cell receptor beta chains below, sequenced in a study of T cell responses to AZD1222 COVID-19 vaccine. Repertoires were generated with immunoSEQ multiplex PCR, while TCRdb's copy carries only in-frame clones and drops some. Of tens of thousands of clones listed, about nine tenths were seen once; the top ten hold approximately 10%. Sequencing used peripheral blood, obtained on day 0 of AZD1222 vaccination. Receptors were obtained from an adult in good health.

The chain has TRBV11-2 and TRBJ1-2; no firm D call. CDR1 and CDR2 (germline): SGHAT, FQNNGV. Between the trimmed V and J ends, which lost 2 bases and 7 bases, there was a span of 20 bases. This CDR3 has 16 residues. Here the CDR3 DNA reads TGTGCCAGCAGCTTAAGTCGGGTCACTAAAAATGGTGGCTACACCTTC. The encoded protein is CASSLSRVTKNGGYTF.

The rearrangement links TRBV30 to TRBJ1-4; D is ambiguous. Germline V gene data show CDR1 as GTSNPN and CDR2 as SVGIG (reference sequence). V was trimmed by 3 bases and J by 8 bases, leaving 13 bases between them. The CDR3 sequence is 13 residues long. This CDR3 reads CAWRASAREKLFF. The CDR3 bases are TGTGCCTGGAGGGCCTCAGCGAGGGAAAAACTGTTTTTT.

This clone was found a few times. The chain couples TRBV9 to TRBJ2-1; the match to TRBD2 covers 12 bases. The CDR3 runs to 15 residues. The germline V gene has CDR1 SGDLS and CDR2 YYNGEE. The junction had 6 bases not matched to a gene; V was cut back by 4 bases and J by 7 bases. The CDR3: CASSPRLAGANEQFF. The CDR3, as DNA: TGTGCCAGCAGCCCCCGACTAGCGGGAGCTAATGAGCAGTTCTTC.